These 7 T cell receptor beta chains share one sample of origin, sequenced in a study of T cells in women clearing cervical HPV infection. Profiled with immunoSEQ multiplex PCR; TCRdb holds only in-frame clones, not every one. The sample holds about 36,000 clones. Sequenced input: blood buffy coat. Source of these receptors: a woman aged 18-70 years with a cervical HPV16 infection that either progressed to CIN3+ or cleared (not recorded which).

Comment on this clone: At one of its ends the junction is not consistent with the germline gene, which may arise from a read error. The DNA ends 3 residues before the CDR3 does, and the rest of the CDR3 is filled in from the germline J gene. The rearrangement links TRBV7-7 to TRBJ2-3; TRBD2 agrees at 11 bases. This CDR3 spans 15 amino acids. Germline lookup yields CDR1 SSHAT and CDR2 FNYEAQ (reference sequence). CDR3 DNA, as far as it was read: TGTGCTAGCAGCTTTACTAGCGGGAGTTCAGATACG. This gives the protein CASSFTSGSSDT. The full CDR3 protein reads CASSFTSGSSDTQYF.

About this clone itself: The CDR3 end lies 3 residues beyond the end of the read and is filled in from the germline J gene. The V call is TRBV30, the J call TRBJ2-7; 8 nucleotides match TRBD1. CDR1 is GTSNPN and CDR2 is SVGIG in the germline V gene (reference sequence). Unmatched junction bases numbered 2, after V lost 2 bases and J lost 5 bases. The CDR3 consists of 12 residues. The CDR3 is CAWSRQGNEQYF. Incomplete CDR3 DNA: TGTGCCTGGAGTCGACAGGGGAACGAG.

Worth noting for this clone: The CDR3 end lies 3 residues beyond the end of the read and is filled in from the germline J gene. The chain links TRBV19 to TRBJ2-1; no clear D gene. CDR3 length equals 9 residues. Trimming took off 7 bases at V and 9 bases at J, with 4 bases between the two ends. Per germline, CDR1 LNHDA and CDR2 SQIVND (reference sequence). The CDR3 is CASILEQFF. The CDR3 bases that were read are TGTGCCAGTATTCTTGAG.

In the case of this clone: Read sequence stops 3 residues before the CDR3 end, and the germline J gene provides the missing end. The rearrangement joins TRBV7-6 to TRBJ2-1, with 11 bases identical to TRBD2. This CDR3 comprises 15 residues. The V gene's germline CDR1 is SGHVS and CDR2 FNYEAQ. V gave up 5 bases and J gave up 6 bases; unmatched junction bases: 6. The covered CDR3 bases are TGTGCCAGCAGCCCCAGGCTAGCGGGAGGCAATGAG. It specifies CASSPRLAGGNE. The CDR3 in full is CASSPRLAGGNEQFF. The full variable domain, its missing parts supplied by reference TRBV7-6 and TRBJ2-1, is GAGVSQSPRYKVTKRGQDVALRCDPISGHVSLYWYRQALGQGPEFLTYFNYEAQQDKSGLPNDRFSAERPEGSISTLTIQRTEQRDSAMYRCASSPRLAGGNEQFFGPGTRLTVL.

On this clone: The CDR3 extends 3 residues past the end of the read, so its final part is completed from the germline J gene. The rearrangement uses TRBV18 and TRBJ1-2, with D possibly TRBD1 on 5 matching bases. Germline V gene sequence: CDR1 KGHSH, CDR2 LQKENI. V shed 3 bases and J shed 5 bases, with 10 bases lying between them. CDR3 length: 13 residues. CDR3 DNA, as far as it was read: TGTGCCAGCTCACCGGGAGCAGGGTATGGC. Its translation is CASSPGAGYG. The full CDR3 sequence reads CASSPGAGYGYTF.

A remark on this clone: The CDR3 goes on 3 residues after the read ends, and that part is filled in from the germline J gene. The rearrangement uses TRBV5-1 and TRBJ2-3, with 8 bases lining up with TRBD1. Looked up from germline, CDR1 is SGHRS and CDR2 is YFSETQ. With V trimmed by 4 bases and J by 3 bases, 7 bases remained unmatched. The length of the CDR3 is 15 residues. The CDR3 bases that were read are TGCGCCAGCAGCCCCTTAGGGACAGGTACAGATACG. Its translation is CASSPLGTGTDT. The CDR3 reads in full as CASSPLGTGTDTQYF.

Points on this clone: Read sequence stops 3 residues before the CDR3 end, and the germline J gene provides the missing end. The V gene is TRBV7-8, the J gene TRBJ2-5; weak D call: TRBD2 (5 bases). The CDR3 spans 15 residues. Germline V gives CDR1 SGHVS, CDR2 FQNEAQ. With 5 bases removed from V and 1 base from J, the gap between germline ends came to 14 bases. CDR3 protein: CASSHYAGLQETQYF. The CDR3 DNA, read in part, is TGTGCCAGCAGCCATTACGCGGGCCTCCAAGAGACC.